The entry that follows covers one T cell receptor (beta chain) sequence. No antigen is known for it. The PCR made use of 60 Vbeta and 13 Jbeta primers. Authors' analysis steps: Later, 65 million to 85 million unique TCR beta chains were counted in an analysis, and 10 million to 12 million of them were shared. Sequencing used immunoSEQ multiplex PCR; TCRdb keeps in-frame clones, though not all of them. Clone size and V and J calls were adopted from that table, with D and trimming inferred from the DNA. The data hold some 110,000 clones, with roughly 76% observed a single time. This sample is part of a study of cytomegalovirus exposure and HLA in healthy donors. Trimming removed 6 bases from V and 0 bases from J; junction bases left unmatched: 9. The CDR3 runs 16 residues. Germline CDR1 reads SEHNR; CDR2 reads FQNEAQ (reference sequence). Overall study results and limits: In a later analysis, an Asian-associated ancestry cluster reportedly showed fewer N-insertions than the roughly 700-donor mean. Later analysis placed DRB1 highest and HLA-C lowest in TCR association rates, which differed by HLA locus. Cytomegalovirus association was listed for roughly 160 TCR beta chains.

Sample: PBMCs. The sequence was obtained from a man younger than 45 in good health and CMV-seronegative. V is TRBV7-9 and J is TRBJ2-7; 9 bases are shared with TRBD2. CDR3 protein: CASSPGRGRVSYEQYF. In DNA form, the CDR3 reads TGTGCCAGCAGTCCCGGACGCGGGAGGGTCTCCTACGAGCAGTACTTC.